Below, 24 T cell receptor beta chains from the same sample are listed, as sequenced in a study of shared T cell receptors in the human thymus. Clones were sequenced by immunoSEQ multiplex PCR, and TCRdb holds only the in-frame ones, with some missing. This table has 550,000 to 800,000 clones, roughly 85% appearing once. The same data also contributed to another study, on human thymus T cells.

Material for sequencing was thymocytes. The receptor source for this set is a girl under three years old with a congenital heart defect.

This clone was counted a few times. The junction departs from the called germline gene at one end, perhaps through a read error. This chain joins TRBV6-5 and TRBJ1-1; 7 positions agree with TRBD1. CDR1 is MNHEY and CDR2 is SVGAGI in the germline V gene. This CDR3 contains 13 residues. DNA for the CDR3: TGTGCCAGCAGGAGACAGGGTAACAGTGAAGCTTTCTTT. It codes for CASRRQGNSEAFF.

CDR3 region: CASSVGLITDTQYF. The DNA of the CDR3 is TGTGCCAGCAGCGTAGGACTAATCACAGATACGCAGTATTTT. The chain is built from TRBV9 and TRBJ2-3, with D possibly being TRBD2 (5 bases). The germline CDR1 and CDR2 sequences are SGDLS and YYNGEE. Trimming removed 0 bases from V and 2 bases from J, with 7 bases in between. The CDR3 has 14 residues.

V is TRBV7-8 and J is TRBJ1-4; perhaps TRBD1 as D (5 bases). Trimming removed 7 bases at V and 7 bases at J, with 13 bases between. Germline CDR1 is SGHVS and CDR2 is FQNEAQ. The CDR3 totals 13 residues. The CDR3 protein is CASNGGGIEKLFF. Written as DNA, the CDR3 is TGTGCCAGCAACGGGGGTGGAATTGAAAAACTGTTTTTT.

The chain uses TRBV9 and TRBJ1-1; a possible D gene is TRBD1 (5 bases). This CDR3 is built from 15 residues. The V and J ends lost 1 base and 3 bases respectively, with 13 bases between them. CDR1 and CDR2 from the germline V gene are SGDLS and YYNGEE. The CDR3 DNA sequence: TGTGCCAGCAGCGTAAGCCAGGGCATGCACACTGAAGCTTTCTTT. Its translation: CASSVSQGMHTEAFF. Variable domain in full (rest from reference TRBV9 and TRBJ1-1): DSGVTQTPKHLITATGQRVTLRCSPRSGDLSVYWYQQSLDQGLQFLIQYYNGEERAKGNILERFSAQQFPDLHSELNLSSLELGDSALYFCASSVSQGMHTEAFFGQGTRLTVV.

The chain joins TRBV5-6 to TRBJ1-2; TRBD1 matches 7 bases. With V trimmed by 4 bases and J by 8 bases, 20 bases remained unmatched. Germline-derived CDR1 and CDR2 are SGHDT and YYEEEE. CDR3 length: 17 residues. The CDR3 is CASSPLIRRTGFRGYTF. DNA of the CDR3: TGTGCCAGCAGCCCCCTGATCAGGCGGACAGGATTTAGGGGCTACACCTTC.

The V gene is TRBV9, the J gene TRBJ2-5; 8 bases map to TRBD2. This CDR3 spans 15 amino acids. Per the germline V gene, CDR1 is SGDLS and CDR2 is YYNGEE. V lost 3 bases to trimming and J lost 3 bases; unmatched junction nucleotides: 7. In DNA, the CDR3 is TGTGCCAGCAGCGAAAATAGCGGGGATAAAGAGACCCAGTACTTC. Its translation is CASSENSGDKETQYF. Variable domain in full (rest from reference TRBV9 and TRBJ2-5): DSGVTQTPKHLITATGQRVTLRCSPRSGDLSVYWYQQSLDQGLQFLIQYYNGEERAKGNILERFSAQQFPDLHSELNLSSLELGDSALYFCASSENSGDKETQYFGPGTRLLVL.

This chain links TRBV4-1 with TRBJ1-6, with 8 bases fitting TRBD1. The junction had 12 bases not matched to a gene; V was cut back by 2 bases and J by 9 bases. CDR1 is MGHRA, CDR2 YSYEKL, per germline. The CDR3 is 17 amino acids. CDR3 DNA sequence: TGCGCCAGCAGCCAAATTCCCGACGGACAGGGTATTTCACCCCTCCACTTT. Amino acid sequence: CASSQIPDGQGISPLHF.

A few counts support this clone. The gene calls are TRBV19 and TRBJ1-1, with 7 bases matching TRBD1. The CDR3 contains 13 residues. Trimming at V came to 9 bases and at J to 1 base, leaving 5 bases not matched to a gene. Looked up from germline, CDR1 is LNHDA and CDR2 is SQIVND (reference sequence). The CDR3 loop is CASRQGQNTEAFF. CDR3 sequence (DNA): TGTGCCAGCCGACAGGGTCAGAACACTGAAGCTTTCTTT.

V gene TRBV6-4 combines with J gene TRBJ1-6; D remains ambiguous. The V gene lost 6 bases and the J gene lost 0 bases, with 9 bases spanning the gap. The V gene's germline CDR1 is MRHNA and CDR2 SNTAGT. The CDR3 is 15 amino acids. The CDR3 region is CASREDSSYNSPLHF. CDR3 coding DNA: TGTGCCAGCAGGGAGGATAGCTCCTATAATTCACCCCTCCACTTT.

V is TRBV6-5 and J is TRBJ1-1; D ambiguous. The CDR3 sequence is 14 residues long. Germline-derived CDR1 and CDR2 are MNHEY and SVGAGI. Trimming stripped 5 bases from V and 4 bases from J, with 14 bases between. The CDR3 loop is CASSLGRLGTEAFF. The CDR3 DNA reads as TGTGCCAGCAGTCTTGGGCGTCTGGGCACTGAAGCTTTCTTT.

The chain joins TRBV29-1 to TRBJ1-3; 8 bases line up with TRBD1. The CDR3 contains 16 residues. After removal of 2 bases from V and 4 bases from J, the junction contained 10 bases not matched to a gene. Germline lookup yields CDR1 SQVTM and CDR2 ANQGSEA. CDR3 bases: TGCAGCGTTGAACTCATTCAGGGGGCAGCGGGAAACACCATATATTTT. Translating it yields CSVELIQGAAGNTIYF.

The count of this clone is one. This chain connects TRBV21-1 to TRBJ2-5; the table gives TRBD2 as D, unverified against the DNA. TRBV21-1 is a pseudogene segment. The CDR3 consists of 17 residues. For the CDR3, the DNA is TGTGCCAGCAGCAAAGGGGGGGAGCGGGGCTGGAAGGAGACCCAGTACTTC. Translated, it gives CASSKGGERGWKETQYF.

V is TRBV15 and J is TRBJ1-1, with 7 bases identical to TRBD1. J gave up 4 bases and V 6 bases, and 8 bases lay outside the gene matches. This CDR3 has 14 amino acids. The V gene's germline CDR1 is LNHNV and CDR2 YYDKDF (reference sequence). The chain's CDR3 is CATRDKQGPTEAFF. CDR3 bases: TGTGCCACCAGGGATAAACAGGGGCCCACTGAAGCTTTCTTT.

CDR3 in amino acids: CASSLAGESNTQYF. CDR3 DNA: TGCGCCAGCAGCTTGGCAGGGGAATCGAATACGCAGTATTTT. The V call is TRBV5-1, the J call TRBJ2-3, with a tentative D call TRBD1 (6 bases). The CDR3 runs to 14 residues. The germline V gene has CDR1 SGHRS and CDR2 YFSETQ. V lost 0 bases and J 7 bases, leaving 12 bases between the germline ends. Full variable domain (missing parts from reference TRBV5-1 and TRBJ2-3): KAGVTQTPRYLIKTRGQQVTLSCSPISGHRSVSWYQQTPGQGLQFLFEYFSETQRNKGNFPGRFSGRQFSNSRSEMNVSTLELGDSALYLCASSLAGESNTQYFGPGTRLTVL.

The CDR3 nucleotides are TGTGCCAGCAGCTTAGAGGTGGGCGACTATGGCTACACCTTC. This translates into CASSLEVGDYGYTF. The V gene is TRBV7-2, the J gene TRBJ1-2; unclear D gene. V lost 1 base and J lost 3, with 9 bases in between. Germline CDR1 SGHTA, CDR2 FQGNSA. The CDR3 is 14 residues long.

The CDR3 protein is CASSPRDRGPYEQYF. The CDR3 nucleotides are TGTGCCAGCAGTCCCCGGGACAGGGGCCCCTACGAGCAGTACTTC. The chain has TRBV27 and TRBJ2-7; 10 bases match TRBD1. In germline, CDR1 is MNHEY, CDR2 SMNVEV (reference sequence). Unmatched junction bases numbered 6, after V lost 5 bases and J lost 2 bases. The CDR3 has 15 residues.

The chain carries TRBV19 and TRBJ1-5; TRBD1 is a possible D gene (6 bases). CDR1 LNHDA and CDR2 SQIVND come from the germline V gene (reference sequence). The CDR3 is made up of 12 amino acids. CDR3 sequence reads: CASGHDNQPQHF. As DNA, the CDR3 is TGTGCTTCGGGACACGACAATCAGCCCCAGCATTTT.

J is TRBJ2-7 and V is TRBV10-1, with D possibly TRBD1 on 6 matching bases. CDR3 length equals 13 residues. The germline CDR1 and CDR2 sequences are WNHNN and SYGVQD (reference sequence). Trimming removed 3 bases at V and 4 bases at J, with 10 bases between. The CDR3 here is CASSDNRGYEQYF. CDR3 sequence (DNA): TGCGCCAGCAGTGATAATAGGGGGTACGAGCAGTACTTC.

The V call is TRBV28, the J call TRBJ1-6; the D gene is possibly TRBD1 (5 bases). The V end lost 2 bases, the J end lost 9 bases, and 8 bases lay between the germline ends. Germline-derived CDR1 and CDR2 are MDHEN and SYDVKM. CDR3 length: 13 amino acids. The chain's CDR3 is CASSLDGGSPLHF. CDR3 DNA sequence: TGTGCCAGCAGTTTAGACGGGGGTTCACCCCTCCACTTT.

The V call is TRBV5-1, the J call TRBJ2-7; D is uncertain. The V gene's germline CDR1 is SGHRS and CDR2 YFSETQ. Trimming left V 0 bases short and J 0 bases short, with 10 bases between. This CDR3 is built from 15 residues. CDR3 DNA: TGCGCCAGCAGCTTGGTGGCAGGCGTCTCCTACGAGCAGTACTTC. This encodes CASSLVAGVSYEQYF.

The chain has TRBV7-3 and TRBJ2-1, with 7 bases matching TRBD1. The J segment lost 13 bases and the V segment lost 1 base, leaving 10 bases of the junction unmatched. Germline CDR1 is SGHTA and CDR2 is FQGTGA. The CDR3 has 14 amino acids. CDR3 sequence (DNA): TGTGCCAGCAGCTTAAGTCCTACAGGGGCGCGTCAGTTCTTC. It yields the protein CASSLSPTGARQFF.

V is TRBV7-6 and J is TRBJ2-3, with D tentatively TRBD1 (6 bases). V was shortened by 6 bases and J by 3 bases, with 16 bases between the two germline ends. The germline CDR1 and CDR2 sequences are SGHVS and FNYEAQ. This CDR3 has 15 amino acids. Written as DNA, the CDR3 is TGTGCCAGCAGTCGAAACAGGGTGGGGACAGATACGCAGTATTTT. Its protein is CASSRNRVGTDTQYF. Variable domain in full (rest from reference TRBV7-6 and TRBJ2-3): GAGVSQSPRYKVTKRGQDVALRCDPISGHVSLYWYRQALGQGPEFLTYFNYEAQQDKSGLPNDRFSAERPEGSISTLTIQRTEQRDSAMYRCASSRNRVGTDTQYFGPGTRLTVL.

The J gene is TRBJ1-2, the V gene TRBV6-5, with TRBD1 as a possible D gene (6 bases). The CDR3 covers 13 residues. The V gene's germline CDR1 is MNHEY and CDR2 SVGAGI. V lost 5 bases and J 6 bases, leaving 13 bases between the germline ends. CDR3 in amino acids: CASSRPTGDGYTF. CDR3 bases: TGTGCCAGCAGTCGGCCGACAGGAGATGGCTACACCTTC.

The genes are TRBV28 and TRBJ2-1, with 7 bases identical to TRBD1. This CDR3 region has 16 residues. V was clipped by 2 bases and J by 6 bases; unmatched bases: 10. Germline V gene sequence: CDR1 MDHEN, CDR2 SYDVKM. CDR3 coding DNA: TGTGCCAGCAGTTTAAGGGGGCAGGCAAGGCCCAATGAGCAGTTCTTC. The encoded protein is CASSLRGQARPNEQFF.